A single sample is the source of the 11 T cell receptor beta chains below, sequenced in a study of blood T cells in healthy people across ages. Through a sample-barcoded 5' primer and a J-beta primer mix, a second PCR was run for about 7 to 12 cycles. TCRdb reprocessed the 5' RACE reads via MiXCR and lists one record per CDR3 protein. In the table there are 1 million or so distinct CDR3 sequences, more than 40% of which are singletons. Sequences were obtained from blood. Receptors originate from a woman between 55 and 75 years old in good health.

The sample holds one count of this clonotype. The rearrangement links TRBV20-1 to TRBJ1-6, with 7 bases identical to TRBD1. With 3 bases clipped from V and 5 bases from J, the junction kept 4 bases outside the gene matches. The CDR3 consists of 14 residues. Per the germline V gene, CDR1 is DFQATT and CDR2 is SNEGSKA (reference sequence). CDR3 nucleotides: TGCAGTGCTAGTGCCGGGACAGATAATTCACCCCTCCACTTT. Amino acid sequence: CSASAGTDNSPLHF.

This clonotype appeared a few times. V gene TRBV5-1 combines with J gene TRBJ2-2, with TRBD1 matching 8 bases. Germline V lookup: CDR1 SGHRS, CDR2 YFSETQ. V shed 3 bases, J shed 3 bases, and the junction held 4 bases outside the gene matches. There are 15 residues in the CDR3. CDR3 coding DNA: TGCGCCAGCAGCTGGACAGGGCAGGACACCGGGGAGCTGTTTTTT. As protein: CASSWTGQDTGELFF.

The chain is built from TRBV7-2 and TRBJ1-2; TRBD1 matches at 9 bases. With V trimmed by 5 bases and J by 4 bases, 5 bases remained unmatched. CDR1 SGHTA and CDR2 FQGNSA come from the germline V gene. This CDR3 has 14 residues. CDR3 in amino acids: CASSRTTGGYGYTF. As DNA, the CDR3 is TGTGCCAGCAGCCGAACGACAGGGGGCTATGGCTACACCTTC.

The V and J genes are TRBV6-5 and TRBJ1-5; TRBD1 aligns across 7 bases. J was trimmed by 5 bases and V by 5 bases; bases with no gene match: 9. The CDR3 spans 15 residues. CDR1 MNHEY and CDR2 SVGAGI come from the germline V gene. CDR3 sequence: CASSRRQGGDQPQHF. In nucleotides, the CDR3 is TGTGCCAGCAGTCGGAGACAGGGAGGGGATCAGCCCCAGCATTTT.

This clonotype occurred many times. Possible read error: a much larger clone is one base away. CDR3 loop: CASSLGSGAHNEQYF. The CDR3 coding sequence is TGTGCCAGCAGCTTAGGGAGTGGGGCCCACAATGAGCAGTACTTC. The V and J genes are TRBV7-6 and TRBJ2-5; D may be TRBD1 (5 bases). Trimming took 1 base from V and 11 from J, leaving 20 bases between them. The CDR3 extends over 15 amino acids. Germline CDR1 reads SGHVS; CDR2 reads FNYEAQ.

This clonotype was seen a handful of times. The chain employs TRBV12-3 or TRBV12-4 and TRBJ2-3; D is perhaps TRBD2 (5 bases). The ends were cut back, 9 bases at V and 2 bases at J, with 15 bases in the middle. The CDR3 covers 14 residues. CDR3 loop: CASRVRAYTDTQYF. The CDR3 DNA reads TGTGCCAGTAGAGTGCGGGCTTACACAGATACGCAGTATTTT.

The DNA of the CDR3 is TGTGCCAGCAGCTTAAGATCCCACGGGACTTACACAGATACGCAGTATTTT. Translating it yields CASSLRSHGTYTDTQYF. The rearrangement uses TRBV7-2 and TRBJ2-3; D might be TRBD2 (6 bases). The CDR3 length is 17 residues. Between the trimmed V and J ends, which lost 2 bases and 2 bases, there was a span of 17 bases. The germline gives CDR1 SGHTA, CDR2 FQGNSA.

The CDR3 DNA sequence: TGTGCCAGCAGTACCACAGGGGCCTATGGCTACACCTTC. Its translation: CASSTTGAYGYTF. The chain links TRBV28 to TRBJ1-2; TRBD1 matches at 7 bases. Germline CDR1 reads MDHEN; CDR2 reads SYDVKM. The CDR3 consists of 13 residues. V trimming: 5 bases; J trimming: 4 bases; junction bases outside the gene matches: 4.

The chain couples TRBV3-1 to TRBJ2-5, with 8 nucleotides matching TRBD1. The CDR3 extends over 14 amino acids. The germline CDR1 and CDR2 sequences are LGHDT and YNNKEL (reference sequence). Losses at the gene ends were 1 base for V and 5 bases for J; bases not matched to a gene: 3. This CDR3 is CASSQATGGETQYF. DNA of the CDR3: TGTGCCAGCAGCCAAGCTACAGGGGGGGAGACCCAGTACTTC.

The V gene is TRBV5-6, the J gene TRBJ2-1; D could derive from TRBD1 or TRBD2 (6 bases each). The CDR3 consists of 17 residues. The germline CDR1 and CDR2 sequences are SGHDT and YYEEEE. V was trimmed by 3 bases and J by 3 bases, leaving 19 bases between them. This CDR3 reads CASSWRGGQGFYNEQFF. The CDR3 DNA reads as TGTGCCAGCAGCTGGAGGGGCGGGCAGGGGTTCTACAATGAGCAGTTCTTC.

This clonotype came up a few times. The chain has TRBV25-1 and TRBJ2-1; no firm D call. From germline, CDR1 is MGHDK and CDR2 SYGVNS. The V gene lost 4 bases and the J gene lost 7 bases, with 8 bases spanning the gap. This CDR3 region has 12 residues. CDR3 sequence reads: CASSAGRNEQFF. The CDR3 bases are TGTGCCAGCAGTGCAGGCCGAAATGAGCAGTTCTTC.